The rows below give T cell receptor beta chains drawn from one sample of a study of CD8+ T cells in alopecia areata. Assay: immunoSEQ multiplex PCR; the TCRdb copy retains only in-frame clones and omits some. The table has a few hundred thousand clones, more than 30% seen once; the top ten hold roughly 0.45%. The sample here was CD4+ T cells sorted from blood, taken at approximately week 30, from a patient treated with tofacitinib. These TCRs come from a human donor with alopecia areata. The conserved cysteine and the conserved F or W are not part of the CDR3 here. Each record gives: V gene, D gene, J gene, clone size, CDR3 protein. A D gene is named only where the DNA matches it firmly. Not every row has a clone size; where given, it reads once, few, many or a size class.

V: TRBV27
D: TRBD1
J: TRBJ2-7
size: few
CDR3: ASSFGLGQTYEQY

V: TRBV5-1
D: NA
J: TRBJ2-5
size: NA
CDR3: ASSALTKYQETQY

V: TRBV6-5
D: NA
J: TRBJ2-1
size: NA
CDR3: ASSYRTKGDEQF

V: TRBV9
D: TRBD1
J: TRBJ1-4
size: NA
CDR3: ASSVAPGQNEKLF

V: TRBV25-1
D: NA
J: TRBJ2-1
size: NA
CDR3: ASSDGYEQF

V: TRBV6-5
D: TRBD1
J: TRBJ2-1
size: few
CDR3: ASSGDSSYNEQF

V: TRBV4-1
D: NA
J: TRBJ2-7
size: NA
CDR3: ASSQLSPSGGRPYEQY

V: TRBV7-6
D: TRBD2
J: TRBJ2-1
size: few
CDR3: ASSLRSGMNEQF

V: TRBV5-1
D: NA
J: TRBJ2-5
size: NA
CDR3: ASSAAEGRETQY

V: TRBV10-2
D: NA
J: TRBJ2-4
size: few
CDR3: ASSTDRKNIQY

V: TRBV2
D: TRBD2
J: TRBJ2-7
size: NA
CDR3: ASSDPAGQNSYEQY

V: TRBV29-1
D: NA
J: TRBJ1-2
size: NA
CDR3: SVDPGGTNYGYT

V: TRBV10-3
D: TRBD2
J: TRBJ2-1
size: few
CDR3: AISELAGSNEQF

V: TRBV30
D: NA
J: TRBJ1-2
size: few
CDR3: AWSGGIYGYT

V: TRBV30
D: NA
J: TRBJ2-3
size: NA
CDR3: AWSFAQGRTDTQY

V: TRBV15
D: TRBD2
J: TRBJ2-4
size: NA
CDR3: ATSRDLSPGRASGGRDIQY

V: TRBV27
D: NA
J: TRBJ2-3
size: NA
CDR3: ASSPGALDTQY

V: TRBV29-1
D: NA
J: TRBJ1-2
size: few
CDR3: SVETGMGYGYT

V: TRBV30
D: TRBD2
J: TRBJ2-1
size: NA
CDR3: ARSSGNEQF

V: TRBV30
D: NA
J: TRBJ2-2
size: NA
CDR3: AWSVLFARGPRGGELF

V: TRBV9
D: NA
J: TRBJ1-2
size: NA
CDR3: ASSVDTNYGYT

V: TRBV30
D: TRBD2
J: TRBJ2-1
size: NA
CDR3: AWFLAGGGNEQF

V: TRBV5-1
D: TRBD1
J: TRBJ1-4
size: NA
CDR3: ASSTGQGQEKLF

V: TRBV5-4
D: NA
J: TRBJ1-1
size: few
CDR3: ASSLEQGLNTEAF

V: TRBV9
D: NA
J: TRBJ2-5
size: few
CDR3: ASSVDVHLETQY

V: TRBV2
D: NA
J: TRBJ1-1
size: NA
CDR3: ASRGYGGNTEAF

V: TRBV30
D: NA
J: TRBJ2-7
size: NA
CDR3: AWSNRLGSYEQY

V: TRBV4-1
D: NA
J: TRBJ1-1
size: NA
CDR3: ASSPPWRGNTEAF

V: TRBV4-1
D: TRBD1
J: TRBJ1-1
size: NA
CDR3: ASSRDRYTEAF

V: TRBV5-1
D: TRBD2
J: TRBJ2-3
size: few
CDR3: ASSPGTSWKDTQY

V: TRBV5-1
D: TRBD2
J: TRBJ2-6
size: NA
CDR3: ASSPFLAGATGANVLT

V: TRBV6-5
D: NA
J: TRBJ1-2
size: NA
CDR3: ASSTGFNGYT

V: TRBV29-1
D: TRBD1
J: TRBJ2-7
size: once
CDR3: SVRQGQRAYEQY

V: TRBV10-3
D: TRBD1
J: TRBJ1-1
size: few
CDR3: ATTPDREGWGAF

V: TRBV10-1
D: NA
J: TRBJ1-1
size: NA
CDR3: ASSSSGGATEAF

V: TRBV6-5
D: NA
J: TRBJ2-3
size: few
CDR3: ASSYYGREADTQY

V: TRBV25-1
D: NA
J: TRBJ2-7
size: NA
CDR3: ASSERLVYEQY

V: TRBV6-5
D: NA
J: TRBJ1-1
size: NA
CDR3: ASSYTGPREAF

V: TRBV4-2
D: NA
J: TRBJ1-4
size: NA
CDR3: ASSQDQAGNEKLF

V: TRBV28
D: NA
J: TRBJ1-1
size: few
CDR3: ASSSGWLNTEAF

V: TRBV29-1
D: TRBD1
J: TRBJ2-3
size: NA
CDR3: SVDRQGGTDTQY

V: TRBV29-1
D: NA
J: TRBJ2-5
size: few
CDR3: SVGDIGGRETQY

V: TRBV6-1
D: TRBD1
J: TRBJ1-6
size: few
CDR3: AAGTAKNSPLH

V: TRBV5-1
D: NA
J: TRBJ1-1
size: NA
CDR3: ASSLPGMPGAF

V: TRBV9
D: NA
J: TRBJ1-2
size: few
CDR3: ASSVGKGNYGYT

V: TRBV29-1
D: TRBD1
J: TRBJ2-7
size: few
CDR3: SVVSYRGLYEQY

V: TRBV30
D: TRBD2
J: TRBJ2-2
size: few
CDR3: AWMKGLANTGELF

V: TRBV5-5
D: NA
J: TRBJ2-5
size: many
CDR3: ASSPWGYQETQY

V: TRBV7-2
D: NA
J: TRBJ2-2
size: many
CDR3: ASSARPGWELF

V: TRBV11-3
D: TRBD2
J: TRBJ2-1
size: few
CDR3: ASSLREGDNEQF

V: TRBV7-3
D: NA
J: TRBJ1-1
size: few
CDR3: ASSLGSGRREAF